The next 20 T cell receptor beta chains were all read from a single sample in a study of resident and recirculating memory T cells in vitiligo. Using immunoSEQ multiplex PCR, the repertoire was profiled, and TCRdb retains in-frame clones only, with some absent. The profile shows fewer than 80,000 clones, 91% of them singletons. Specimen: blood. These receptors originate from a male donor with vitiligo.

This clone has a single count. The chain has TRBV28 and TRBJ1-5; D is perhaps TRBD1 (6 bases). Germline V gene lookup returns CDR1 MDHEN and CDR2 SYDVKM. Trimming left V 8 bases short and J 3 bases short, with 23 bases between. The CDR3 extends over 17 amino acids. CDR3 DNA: TGTGCCAGCTTCACCTATCTTTTAGGACAGTTCAATCAGCCCCAGCATTTT. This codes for CASFTYLLGQFNQPQHF.

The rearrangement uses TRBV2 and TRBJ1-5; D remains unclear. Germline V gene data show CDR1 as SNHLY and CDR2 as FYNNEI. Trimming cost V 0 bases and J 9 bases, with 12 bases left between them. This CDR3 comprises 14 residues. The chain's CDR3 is CASSEALRETPQHF. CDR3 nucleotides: TGTGCCAGCAGTGAAGCCTTGAGGGAAACGCCCCAGCATTTT.

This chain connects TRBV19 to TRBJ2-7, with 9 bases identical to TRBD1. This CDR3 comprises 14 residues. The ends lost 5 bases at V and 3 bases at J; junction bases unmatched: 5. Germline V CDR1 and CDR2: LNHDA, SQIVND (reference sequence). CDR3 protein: CASSVHRGLYEQYF. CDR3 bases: TGTGCCAGTAGTGTCCACAGGGGGCTCTACGAGCAGTACTTC.

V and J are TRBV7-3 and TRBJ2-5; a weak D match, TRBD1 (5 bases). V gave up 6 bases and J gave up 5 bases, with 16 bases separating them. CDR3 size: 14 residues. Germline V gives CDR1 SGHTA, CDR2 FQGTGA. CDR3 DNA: TGTGCCAGCAGTAACGAAGGGGTGGAGGAGACCCAGTACTTC. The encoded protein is CASSNEGVEETQYF.

This CDR3 reads CASSLKVQGASGNTIYF. CDR3 nucleotide sequence: TGCGCCAGCAGCTTGAAGGTTCAGGGGGCTTCTGGAAACACCATATATTTT. This chain connects TRBV5-1 to TRBJ1-3; 8 nucleotides agree with TRBD1. The CDR3 spans 17 residues. From germline, CDR1 is SGHRS and CDR2 YFSETQ. The J segment lost 1 base and the V segment lost 1 base, leaving 7 bases of the junction unmatched.

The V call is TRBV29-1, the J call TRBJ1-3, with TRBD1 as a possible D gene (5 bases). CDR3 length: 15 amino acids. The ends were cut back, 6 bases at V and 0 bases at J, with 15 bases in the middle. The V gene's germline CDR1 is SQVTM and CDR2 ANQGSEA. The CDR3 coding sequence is TGCAGCGTGGGTCCAGGGCTTAGCTCTGGAAACACCATATATTTT. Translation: CSVGPGLSSGNTIYF.

The CDR3 DNA follows: TGTGCCAGCATCCAGGTGTCGTACACTGAAGCTTTCTTT. This encodes CASIQVSYTEAFF. The chain carries TRBV6-6 and TRBJ1-1; D gene unclear. V dropped 7 bases and J dropped 3 bases, with 12 bases sitting between them. CDR1 MNHNY and CDR2 SVGAGI come from the germline V gene (reference sequence). The CDR3 sequence is 13 residues long.

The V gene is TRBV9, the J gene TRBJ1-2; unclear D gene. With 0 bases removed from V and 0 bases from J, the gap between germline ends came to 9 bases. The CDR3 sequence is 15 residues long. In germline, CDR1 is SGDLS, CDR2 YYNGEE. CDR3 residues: CASSVAPGANYGYTF. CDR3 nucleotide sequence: TGTGCCAGCAGCGTAGCACCGGGAGCTAACTATGGCTACACCTTC.

The CDR3 DNA follows: TGTGCCAGCAGCTCCGGGACTAGCGGGGGGGCAAGGGAGCAGTACTTC. Amino acids: CASSSGTSGGAREQYF. The J gene is TRBJ2-7, the V gene TRBV5-4; TRBD2 matches 16 bases. V dropped 3 bases and J dropped 7; count of bases not matched to a gene: 7. The CDR3 length is 16 residues. Germline V gives CDR1 SGHNT, CDR2 YYREEE (reference sequence).

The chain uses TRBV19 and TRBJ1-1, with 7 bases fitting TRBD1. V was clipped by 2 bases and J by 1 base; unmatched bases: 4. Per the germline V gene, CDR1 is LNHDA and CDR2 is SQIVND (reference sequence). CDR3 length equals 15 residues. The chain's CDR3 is CASSIQGVANTEAFF. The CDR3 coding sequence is TGTGCCAGTAGTATACAGGGGGTTGCGAACACTGAAGCTTTCTTT.

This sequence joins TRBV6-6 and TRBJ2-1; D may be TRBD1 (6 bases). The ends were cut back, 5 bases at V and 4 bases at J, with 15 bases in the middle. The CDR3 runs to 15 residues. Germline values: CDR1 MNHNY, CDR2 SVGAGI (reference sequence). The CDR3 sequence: CASSEHRALYNEQFF. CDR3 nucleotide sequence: TGTGCCAGCAGTGAGCACAGGGCCTTATACAATGAGCAGTTCTTC.

DNA of the CDR3: TGTGCCAGCAGCTCAGGGTCCAATCAGCCCCAGCATTTT. It translates to CASSSGSNQPQHF. The gene calls are TRBV11-2 and TRBJ1-5, with D maybe TRBD1 (5 bases). Trimming shortened V by 4 bases and J by 3 bases, and 7 bases separated the two germline ends. Looked up from germline, CDR1 is SGHAT and CDR2 is FQNNGV. The CDR3 extends over 13 amino acids.

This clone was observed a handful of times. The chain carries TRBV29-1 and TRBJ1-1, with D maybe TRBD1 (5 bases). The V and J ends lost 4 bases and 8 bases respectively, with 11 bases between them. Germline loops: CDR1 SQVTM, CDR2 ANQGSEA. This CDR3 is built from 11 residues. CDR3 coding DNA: TGCAGCGTTGGGAGGGGAGCCGAAGCTTTCTTT. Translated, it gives CSVGRGAEAFF.

The CDR3 DNA reads as TGTGCCAGCAGCTTAAGTCTGATAGTTGAGCAGTTCTTC. Residues: CASSLSLIVEQFF. V gene TRBV7-2 combines with J gene TRBJ2-1; no definite D call. Trimming left V 2 bases short and J 9 bases short, with 11 bases between. Germline V gene data show CDR1 as SGHTA and CDR2 as FQGNSA. CDR3 size: 13 residues. Drawing the rest from reference TRBV7-2 and TRBJ2-1, the complete variable domain is GAGVSQSPSNKVTEKGKDVELRCDPISGHTALYWYRQSLGQGLEFLIYFQGNSAPDKSGLPSDRFSAERTGGSVSTLTIQRTQQEDSAVYLCASSLSLIVEQFFGPGTRLTVL.

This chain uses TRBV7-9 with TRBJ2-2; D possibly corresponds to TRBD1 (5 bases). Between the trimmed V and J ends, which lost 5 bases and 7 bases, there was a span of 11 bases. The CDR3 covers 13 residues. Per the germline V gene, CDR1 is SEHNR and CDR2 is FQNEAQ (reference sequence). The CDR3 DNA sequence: TGTGCCAGCAGCCCCCAGGGTTACGGGGAGCTGTTTTTT. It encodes CASSPQGYGELFF.

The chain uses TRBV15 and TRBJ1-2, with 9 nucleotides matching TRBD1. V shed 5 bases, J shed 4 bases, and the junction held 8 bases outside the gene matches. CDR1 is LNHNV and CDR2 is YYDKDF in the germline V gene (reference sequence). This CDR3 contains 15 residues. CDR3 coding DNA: TGTGCCACCAGCCCCCGGGACAGGGTAGCCTATGGCTACACCTTC. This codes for CATSPRDRVAYGYTF.

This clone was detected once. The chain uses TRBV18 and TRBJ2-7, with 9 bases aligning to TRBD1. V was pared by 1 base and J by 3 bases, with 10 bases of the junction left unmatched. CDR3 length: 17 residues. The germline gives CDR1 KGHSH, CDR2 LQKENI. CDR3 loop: CASSPRDRERGDYEQYF. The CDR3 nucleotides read TGTGCCAGCTCACCACGGGACAGGGAAAGGGGGGACTACGAGCAGTACTTC.

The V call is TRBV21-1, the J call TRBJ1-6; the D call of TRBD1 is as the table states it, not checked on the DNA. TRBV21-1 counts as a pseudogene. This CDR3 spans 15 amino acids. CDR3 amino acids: CASSTRQGAGSPLHF. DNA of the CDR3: TGTGCCAGCAGCACCCGACAGGGGGCTGGATCACCCCTCCACTTT.

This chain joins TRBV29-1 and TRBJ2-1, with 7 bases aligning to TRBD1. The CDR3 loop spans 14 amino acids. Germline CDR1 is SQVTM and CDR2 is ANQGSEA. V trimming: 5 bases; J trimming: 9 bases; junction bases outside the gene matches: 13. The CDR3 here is CSVLAGTVTGEQFF. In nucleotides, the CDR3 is TGCAGCGTTCTCGCCGGGACAGTAACGGGTGAGCAGTTCTTC.

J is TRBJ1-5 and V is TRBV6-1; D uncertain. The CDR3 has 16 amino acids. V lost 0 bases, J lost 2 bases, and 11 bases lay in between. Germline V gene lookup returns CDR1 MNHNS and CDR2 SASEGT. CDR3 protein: CASSEARTERNQPQHF. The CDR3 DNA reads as TGTGCCAGCAGTGAAGCTCGCACAGAGCGCAATCAGCCCCAGCATTTT.